These 30 T cell receptor beta chains came from one sample sequenced in a study of radiotherapy plus CTLA-4 blockade in lung cancer. Generated by immunoSEQ multiplex PCR, the TCRdb table keeps only in-frame clones and is missing some. Altogether approximately 52,000 clones are present, around 75% being singletons, with the ten largest covering 6.5% to 10%. This material consisted of peripheral blood, taken from a patient treated with radiotherapy plus ipilimumab. Receptors originate from a human donor with non-small cell lung cancer who had a complete response to radiotherapy plus ipilimumab.

The chain links TRBV30 to TRBJ1-5, with a possible D match to TRBD1 (6 bases). The CDR3 spans 15 residues. Germline CDR1 and CDR2: GTSNPN and SVGIG (reference sequence). V was shortened by 2 bases and J by 3 bases, with 14 bases between the two germline ends. This chain's CDR3 is CAWSLGARVNQPQHF. The CDR3 nucleotides read TGTGCCTGGAGTCTGGGGGCGCGGGTCAATCAGCCCCAGCATTTT.

This chain connects TRBV7-2 to TRBJ2-1; TRBD2 agrees at 12 bases. Losses at the gene ends were 4 bases for V and 7 bases for J; bases not matched to a gene: 5. The CDR3 runs 15 residues. The germline CDR1 and CDR2 sequences are SGHTA and FQGNSA. The CDR3 DNA reads TGTGCCAGCAGCTGGTCTAGCGGGGGGGCGAATGAGCAGTTCTTC. Translation gives CASSWSSGGANEQFF.

The chain carries TRBV19 and TRBJ1-5; 7 nucleotides match TRBD1. The germline CDR1 and CDR2 sequences are LNHDA and SQIVND (reference sequence). The CDR3 extends over 18 amino acids. The ends lost 6 bases at V and 2 bases at J; junction bases unmatched: 16. CDR3 coding DNA: TGTGCCAGTAGCCCTCAAGCCCTCACAGGGGCTGGCAATCAGCCCCAGCATTTT. Amino acid sequence: CASSPQALTGAGNQPQHF. Filled out from reference TRBV19 and TRBJ1-5, the complete variable domain reads DGGITQSPKYLFRKEGQNVTLSCEQNLNHDAMYWYRQDPGQGLRLIYYSQIVNDFQKGDIAEGYSVSREKKESFPLTVTSAQKNPTAFYLCASSPQALTGAGNQPQHFGDGTRLSIL.

The rearrangement uses TRBV19 and TRBJ2-5; D is unclear. Looked up from germline, CDR1 is LNHDA and CDR2 is SQIVND (reference sequence). The CDR3 is 14 residues long. V lost 0 bases to trimming and J lost 2 bases, with 7 bases between them. This CDR3 reads CASSIEERQETQYF. CDR3 coding DNA: TGTGCCAGTAGTATAGAAGAGAGACAAGAGACCCAGTACTTC.

The gene calls are TRBV19 and TRBJ1-2; 8 positions agree with TRBD1. CDR1 LNHDA and CDR2 SQIVND come from the germline V gene (reference sequence). V was clipped by 6 bases and J by 3 bases; unmatched bases: 6. The CDR3 has 14 residues. The CDR3 nucleotides read TGTGCCAGTAGCAGACAGGGGATGGACTATGGCTACACCTTC. This translates into CASSRQGMDYGYTF.

The J gene is TRBJ1-2, the V gene TRBV29-1; D perhaps matches TRBD1 (5 bases). The V end lost 5 bases, the J end lost 3 bases, and 13 bases lay between the germline ends. The CDR3 extends over 13 amino acids. Germline assignment: CDR1 SQVTM and CDR2 ANQGSEA. DNA for the CDR3: TGCAGCGTTTGTCAGACAGCCCACTATGGCTACACCTTC. It encodes CSVCQTAHYGYTF.

This chain's CDR3 is CAIIDRGNGELFF. The CDR3 region has the DNA TGTGCCATCATAGACAGGGGGAACGGGGAGCTGTTTTTT. The chain recombines TRBV2 with TRBJ2-2; TRBD1 aligns across 9 bases. CDR1 and CDR2 (germline): SNHLY, FYNNEI. There are 13 residues in the CDR3. J lost 7 bases, V lost 10 bases, and 7 bases had no gene match.

The chain combines TRBV5-4 with TRBJ1-3; 8 bases are a match to TRBD1. Trimming removed 0 bases from V and 4 bases from J; junction bases left unmatched: 9. CDR1 and CDR2 from the germline V gene are SGHNT and YYREEE (reference sequence). The CDR3 loop spans 17 amino acids. CDR3 region: CASSLGAGGTVGNTIYF. Here the CDR3 DNA reads TGTGCCAGCAGCTTGGGGGCAGGGGGCACAGTCGGAAACACCATATATTTT.

The chain combines TRBV5-4 with TRBJ2-1; D may be TRBD2 (5 bases). There are 13 residues in the CDR3. V was trimmed by 0 bases and J by 7 bases, leaving 8 bases between them. The germline V gene has CDR1 SGHNT and CDR2 YYREEE (reference sequence). CDR3 residues: CASSLALANEQFF. The CDR3 DNA reads TGTGCCAGCAGCTTGGCCCTAGCAAATGAGCAGTTCTTC.

This chain joins TRBV5-1 and TRBJ2-1; 13 nucleotides match TRBD2. The junction had 1 base not matched to a gene; V was cut back by 7 bases and J by 6 bases. CDR1 and CDR2 from the germline V gene are SGHRS and YFSETQ. The CDR3 is 13 amino acids. In nucleotides, the CDR3 is TGCGCCAGCGGACTAGCGGGGGCCAATGAGCAGTTCTTC. Protein product: CASGLAGANEQFF.

The chain couples TRBV6-5 to TRBJ2-2; D not certain. V lost 4 bases and J 3 bases, leaving 12 bases between the germline ends. There are 15 residues in the CDR3. From germline, CDR1 is MNHEY and CDR2 SVGAGI. The DNA for the CDR3 is TGTGCCAGCAGTTCCCCTAAGACACACACCGGGGAGCTGTTTTTT. It translates to CASSSPKTHTGELFF.

V gene TRBV7-2 combines with J gene TRBJ2-5; a possible D gene is TRBD2 (6 bases). The CDR3 runs to 13 residues. With 7 bases removed from V and 1 base from J, the gap between germline ends came to 10 bases. Germline V gene data show CDR1 as SGHTA and CDR2 as FQGNSA. CDR3 nucleotide sequence: TGTGCCAGCATGCGGGGAATCCAAGAGACCCAGTACTTC. It specifies CASMRGIQETQYF. Together with reference TRBV7-2 and TRBJ2-5, the CDR3 gives the full variable domain: GAGVSQSPSNKVTEKGKDVELRCDPISGHTALYWYRQSLGQGLEFLIYFQGNSAPDKSGLPSDRFSAERTGGSVSTLTIQRTQQEDSAVYLCASMRGIQETQYFGPGTRLLVL.

The rearrangement uses TRBV6-5 and TRBJ2-1; D might be TRBD2 (6 bases). Per the germline V gene, CDR1 is MNHEY and CDR2 is SVGAGI. V lost 6 bases, J lost 9 bases, and 15 bases lay in between. The CDR3 is 13 amino acids. The DNA of the CDR3 is TGTGCCAGCAGACCCTGGACTACTCCTGAGCAGTTCTTC. Encoded protein: CASRPWTTPEQFF.

The chain's CDR3 is CASSPGTSALNEQFF. Written as DNA, the CDR3 is TGTGCCAGCTCACCAGGGACTAGCGCCCTCAATGAGCAGTTCTTC. The chain has TRBV18 and TRBJ2-1; TRBD2 aligns across 10 bases. V was clipped by 2 bases and J by 6 bases; unmatched bases: 4. Germline CDR1 is KGHSH and CDR2 is LQKENI. The CDR3 has 15 amino acids.

Only one count was recorded for this clone. The chain has TRBV5-4 and TRBJ2-5; TRBD1 might be the D (6 bases). V lost 2 bases and J lost 1, with 9 bases in between. The CDR3 contains 14 residues. Germline V gene data show CDR1 as SGHNT and CDR2 as YYREEE (reference sequence). The CDR3 DNA follows: TGTGCCAGCAGCTTAGGGACAACCCAAGAGACCCAGTACTTC. Translating gives CASSLGTTQETQYF.

This clone was seen just once. Here the CDR3 reads CASNNGTANYGYTF. CDR3 coding DNA: TGTGCCAGCAACAATGGCACAGCTAACTATGGCTACACCTTC. The chain couples TRBV9 to TRBJ1-2; D unresolved. The CDR3 runs 14 residues. Trimming removed 6 bases at V and 0 bases at J, with 12 bases between. The germline gives CDR1 SGDLS, CDR2 YYNGEE.

The chain links TRBV5-8 to TRBJ1-5; 9 bases match TRBD1. The CDR3 extends over 15 amino acids. CDR1 and CDR2 from the germline V gene are SGHTS and YDEGEE. V shed 0 bases, J shed 4 bases, and the junction held 2 bases outside the gene matches. DNA of the CDR3: TGTGCCAGCAGCTTGGACAGGGGGCGGAATCAGCCCCAGCATTTT. The encoded protein is CASSLDRGRNQPQHF.

CDR3: CASSKTEIYGYTF. The DNA for the CDR3 is TGTGCCAGCAGCAAGACAGAGATCTATGGCTACACCTTC. The chain has TRBV7-9 and TRBJ1-2, with a tentative D call TRBD1 (5 bases). CDR1 is SEHNR and CDR2 is FQNEAQ in the germline V gene (reference sequence). Trimming pared 5 bases from V and 4 bases from J, leaving 11 bases between. The CDR3 runs to 13 residues.

V and J are TRBV9 and TRBJ2-2; maybe TRBD2 (6 bases). This CDR3 contains 15 residues. Trimming cost V 4 bases and J 2 bases, with 12 bases left between them. Germline V gene lookup returns CDR1 SGDLS and CDR2 YYNGEE. The CDR3 sequence is CASSNRDSNTGELFF. The CDR3 coding sequence is TGTGCCAGCAGCAACCGGGACTCCAACACCGGGGAGCTGTTTTTT.

The genes are TRBV6-5 and TRBJ2-5; TRBD1 matches 7 bases. CDR3 length: 14 residues. After removal of 2 bases from V and 3 bases from J, the junction contained 3 bases not matched to a gene. In germline, CDR1 is MNHEY, CDR2 SVGAGI. The CDR3 region has the DNA TGTGCCAGCAGTTACCCGGGACAGAAAGAGACCCAGTACTTC. Protein product: CASSYPGQKETQYF.

V usage is TRBV18 and J usage is TRBJ1-2, with D perhaps TRBD1 (6 bases). This CDR3 is 13 amino acids long. CDR1 and CDR2 (germline): KGHSH, LQKENI. Deletions cut 4 bases from V and 6 bases from J, with 12 bases between. The CDR3 bases are TGTGCCAGCTCACTTGGGACAAACAATGGCTACACCTTC. Translation gives CASSLGTNNGYTF.

V usage is TRBV7-2 and J usage is TRBJ2-1; a weak D match, TRBD2 (6 bases). V was shortened by 5 bases and J by 0 bases, with 14 bases between the two germline ends. Germline V gives CDR1 SGHTA, CDR2 FQGNSA. This CDR3 has 16 amino acids. The CDR3: CASSPPAGYSYNEQFF. CDR3 bases: TGTGCCAGCAGCCCCCCGGCGGGATACTCCTACAATGAGCAGTTCTTC.

The chain joins TRBV10-3 to TRBJ1-2, with TRBD1 as a possible D gene (6 bases). Trimming shortened V by 7 bases and J by 7 bases, and 22 bases separated the two germline ends. CDR1 is ENHRY, CDR2 SYGVKD, per germline. The CDR3 has 15 amino acids. CDR3 amino acids: CAIKPNRDTGSGYTF. The CDR3 DNA follows: TGTGCCATCAAACCTAATCGGGACACAGGTTCTGGCTACACCTTC.

The genes are TRBV9 and TRBJ2-7; 13 bases line up with TRBD2. CDR3 length: 15 amino acids. V gave up 4 bases and J gave up 2 bases; unmatched junction bases: 3. Germline-derived CDR1 and CDR2 are SGDLS and YYNGEE. The CDR3 sequence: CASSPTSGGAYEQYF. The CDR3 nucleotides read TGTGCCAGCAGCCCTACTAGCGGGGGGGCCTACGAGCAGTACTTC.

The chain employs TRBV27 and TRBJ2-2; 7 positions agree with TRBD1. CDR1 MNHEY and CDR2 SMNVEV come from the germline V gene (reference sequence). The CDR3 is 15 residues long. V was pared by 7 bases and J by 2 bases, with 7 bases of the junction left unmatched. CDR3 protein: CASKKDRVNTGELFF. DNA for the CDR3: TGTGCCAGCAAAAAAGACAGGGTTAACACCGGGGAGCTGTTTTTT.

The chain carries TRBV5-1 and TRBJ2-2; 10 nucleotides match TRBD1. This CDR3 is built from 15 residues. In germline, CDR1 is SGHRS, CDR2 YFSETQ. V lost 2 bases to trimming and J lost 5 bases; unmatched junction nucleotides: 3. CDR3 sequence: CASSLRTGGTGELFF. CDR3 coding DNA: TGCGCCAGCAGCTTACGGACAGGGGGTACCGGGGAGCTGTTTTTT.

As regards this clone: This sample includes further DNA sequences coding for the same CDR3. This sequence joins TRBV7-9 and TRBJ1-2; the match to TRBD1 covers 7 bases. Germline V CDR1 and CDR2: SEHNR, FQNEAQ (reference sequence). The CDR3 spans 13 residues. The V segment lost 5 bases and the J segment 4 bases; nucleotides outside the gene matches: 4. The CDR3 nucleotides read TGTGCCAGCAGCGCGGGACAGATCTATGGCTACACCTTC. Protein product: CASSAGQIYGYTF.

Only one count was recorded for this clone. The V call is TRBV27, the J call TRBJ2-3, with 7 bases matching TRBD2. The CDR3 has 16 residues. Germline-derived CDR1 and CDR2 are MNHEY and SMNVEV (reference sequence). V lost 6 bases, J lost 4 bases, and 13 bases stayed unmatched. CDR3 sequence: CASRVTSTPGADTQYF. CDR3 nucleotides: TGTGCCAGCAGAGTGACTAGCACCCCGGGGGCAGATACGCAGTATTTT.

The rearrangement uses TRBV7-9 and TRBJ2-7; TRBD1 might be the D (5 bases). The V gene's germline CDR1 is SEHNR and CDR2 FQNEAQ (reference sequence). V lost 1 base to trimming and J lost 4 bases, with 11 bases between them. The CDR3 extends over 14 amino acids. The CDR3: CASSLGPRAYEQYF. Written as DNA, the CDR3 is TGTGCCAGCAGCTTAGGTCCCAGGGCATACGAGCAGTACTTC.

This chain connects TRBV15 to TRBJ1-1; 8 bases agree with TRBD1. The CDR3 sequence is 13 residues long. Germline V CDR1 and CDR2: LNHNV, YYDKDF (reference sequence). V shed 4 bases and J 5 bases; nucleotides not matched to a gene: 3. The CDR3 loop is CATSTDRGTEAFF. For the CDR3, the DNA is TGTGCCACCAGCACCGACAGGGGAACTGAAGCTTTCTTT.